The T cell receptor (beta chain) described here comes from a study of blood T cell repertoires in COVID-19. Per the germline V gene, CDR1 is LGHNA and CDR2 is YNFKEQ. V dropped 0 bases and J dropped 8; count of bases not matched to a gene: 8. This CDR3 has 17 amino acids. Using immunoSEQ multiplex PCR, the repertoire was profiled, and TCRdb retains in-frame clones only, with some absent. The top ten hold approximately 4.5% of the sample, which has approximately 110,000 clones, over 80% seen once. This TCR was recovered from a woman aged 45-65 years with acute or convalescent COVID-19. The specimen was peripheral blood. The chain employs TRBV4-2 and TRBJ1-4; 11 bases fit TRBD1. CDR3 sequence reads: CASSQDSPGQGGEKLFF. CDR3 nucleotide sequence: TGTGCCAGCAGCCAAGACAGTCCGGGACAGGGGGGGGAAAAACTGTTTTTT.